Each of the 22 T cell receptor beta chains below was sequenced from the same sample in a study of CD8 T cells in Susac syndrome. RNA in amounts of roughly 0.5 to 1 ug was reverse transcribed with random hexamers. TCRdb reprocessed the immunoSEQ multiplex PCR reads via MiXCR and lists one record per CDR3 protein. The sample lists 180,000 or so distinct CDR3 sequences, more than 90% occurring once. What was sequenced was CD4+ T cells from PBMCs. These receptors originate from a human donor with multiple sclerosis.

This sequence joins TRBV29-1 and TRBJ2-3; no firm D call. CDR3 length: 15 residues. The V gene's germline CDR1 is SQVTM and CDR2 ANQGSEA. CDR3 bases: TGCAGTTATACCGGCAATATCCCCACCACAGATACGCAGTATTTT. Protein product: CSYTGNIPTTDTQYF.

The V call is TRBV2, the J call TRBJ1-2, with 9 bases matching TRBD1. Trimming took 7 bases from V and 6 from J; bases not matched to a gene: 3. CDR3 length: 12 residues. Germline lookup yields CDR1 SNHLY and CDR2 FYNNEI. For the CDR3, the DNA is TGTGCCAGCAATAGACAGGGGGATGGCTACACCTTC. This sequence encodes CASNRQGDGYTF.

This chain connects TRBV20-1 to TRBJ2-1, with unresolved D. The CDR3 is 13 residues long. The V end lost 3 bases, the J end lost 4 bases, and 10 bases lay between the germline ends. Germline V CDR1 and CDR2: DFQATT, SNEGSKA (reference sequence). The CDR3 loop reads CSARNVDYNEQFF. The CDR3 DNA sequence: TGCAGTGCTAGGAACGTCGATTACAATGAGCAGTTCTTC.

The gene calls are TRBV20-1 and TRBJ1-1, with no clear D. The germline V and J ends were trimmed by 0 bases and 8 bases, with 10 bases remaining between them. The CDR3 contains 12 residues. The germline V gene encodes CDR1 DFQATT and CDR2 SNEGSKA (reference sequence). The CDR3 spells CSARDRFLEAFF. The CDR3 coding sequence is TGCAGTGCTAGAGACCGGTTTTTGGAAGCTTTCTTT.

The chain employs TRBV19 and TRBJ2-5; weak D call: TRBD2 (5 bases). Germline CDR1 reads LNHDA; CDR2 reads SQIVND (reference sequence). V dropped 3 bases and J dropped 3 bases, with 11 bases sitting between them. The CDR3 spans 14 residues. The CDR3 nucleotides are TGTGCCAGTAGTATCACCCGGGGAGAAGAGACCCAGTACTTC. Translation: CASSITRGEETQYF.

The chain employs TRBV27 and TRBJ2-3; 7 nucleotides align to TRBD1. V was clipped by 8 bases and J by 0 bases; unmatched bases: 11. Germline CDR1 reads MNHEY; CDR2 reads SMNVEV (reference sequence). This CDR3 contains 16 residues. The chain's CDR3 is CASAFKGTASTDTQYF. The DNA of the CDR3 is TGTGCCAGCGCTTTCAAAGGGACAGCTAGCACAGATACGCAGTATTTT.

The chain employs TRBV20-1 and TRBJ2-1; 13 bases align to TRBD2. CDR3 size: 15 residues. Germline assignment: CDR1 DFQATT and CDR2 SNEGSKA (reference sequence). The trim removed 6 bases at V and 7 bases at J, leaving 9 bases unmatched. CDR3 DNA sequence: TGCAGTGCGGCCGAACTAGCGGGAGGGCGAAATGAGCAGTTCTTC. Its translation: CSAAELAGGRNEQFF.

The chain combines TRBV5-1 with TRBJ2-1; D is ambiguous. Germline-derived CDR1 and CDR2 are SGHRS and YFSETQ. Trimming removed 6 bases at V and 10 bases at J, with 14 bases between. This CDR3 is built from 12 residues. CDR3 in amino acids: CASTLHLGEQFF. CDR3 bases: TGCGCCAGCACCCTTCATCTTGGCGAGCAGTTCTTC.

The chain is built from TRBV4-2 and TRBJ2-7; D not resolved. The germline V and J ends were trimmed by 4 bases and 3 bases, with 10 bases remaining between them. The CDR3 runs 13 residues. Germline assignment: CDR1 LGHNA and CDR2 YNFKEQ. DNA of the CDR3: TGTGCCAGCAGCCTCGAGGCCCACTACGAGCAGTACTTC. Protein product: CASSLEAHYEQYF.

The rearrangement links TRBV20-1 to TRBJ2-7; 9 bases are shared with TRBD2. Germline CDR1 DFQATT, CDR2 SNEGSKA (reference sequence). The J segment lost 1 base and the V segment lost 7 bases, leaving 8 bases of the junction unmatched. CDR3 length equals 14 residues. Written as DNA, the CDR3 is TGCAGTGGGCGGACTAGCGTCTCTTCCTACGAGCAGTACTTC. Translated: CSGRTSVSSYEQYF.

The chain is built from TRBV5-4 and TRBJ2-3; 8 nucleotides line up with TRBD2. This CDR3 comprises 12 residues. In germline, CDR1 is SGHNT, CDR2 YYREEE (reference sequence). Trimming cost V 4 bases and J 8 bases; bases outside gene matches: 3. CDR3 sequence (DNA): TGTGCCAGCAGCCCGGGAGGGCCTACGCAGTATTTT. Its protein product is CASSPGGPTQYF.

The rearrangement links TRBV4-1 to TRBJ1-6; 7 bases are a match to TRBD1. Germline V gene sequence: CDR1 MGHRA, CDR2 YSYEKL. V was pared by 0 bases and J by 8 bases, with 4 bases of the junction left unmatched. The CDR3 spans 15 residues. CDR3 DNA sequence: TGCGCCAGCAGCCAAGAGGTGACAGGGTATTCACCCCTCCACTTT. Protein sequence: CASSQEVTGYSPLHF.

The V gene is TRBV25-1, the J gene TRBJ1-4, with D perhaps matching TRBD1 (5 bases). Germline loops: CDR1 MGHDK, CDR2 SYGVNS. This CDR3 has 15 amino acids. Trimming took 3 bases from V and 10 from J, leaving 18 bases between them. The CDR3 sequence: CASSDTSRGDGKLFF. The CDR3 nucleotides are TGTGCCAGCAGTGACACATCTCGGGGGGACGGAAAACTGTTTTTT.

The table lists this clonotype with a count of one. The chain recombines TRBV5-1 with TRBJ2-3, with 9 positions matching TRBD2. J gave up 2 bases and V 7 bases, and 8 bases lay outside the gene matches. The CDR3 contains 15 residues. CDR1 SGHRS and CDR2 YFSETQ come from the germline V gene. The CDR3 is CASGLAGLYTDTQYF. Written as DNA, the CDR3 is TGCGCCAGCGGGCTAGCGGGATTATACACAGATACGCAGTATTTT.

The chain is built from TRBV5-1 and TRBJ2-3, with D tentatively TRBD2 (5 bases). Germline V gives CDR1 SGHRS, CDR2 YFSETQ. CDR3 length: 13 residues. V gave up 4 bases and J gave up 4 bases, with 10 bases separating them. CDR3 nucleotides: TGCGCCAGCAGCAGGAGCGGTGCAGATACGCAGTATTTT. Its translation is CASSRSGADTQYF.

V and J are TRBV29-1 and TRBJ2-1; 10 positions agree with TRBD1. The V gene's germline CDR1 is SQVTM and CDR2 ANQGSEA. The CDR3 runs to 15 residues. V was pared by 5 bases and J by 6 bases, with 10 bases of the junction left unmatched. The CDR3 DNA is TGCAGCGTTTTTCCGGGACAGGGGCTAATCAATGAGCAGTTCTTC. Encoded protein: CSVFPGQGLINEQFF.

The chain joins TRBV13 to TRBJ1-1, with D perhaps matching TRBD1 (5 bases). The length of the CDR3 is 13 residues. V gave up 5 bases and J gave up 10 bases, with 17 bases separating them. The germline CDR1 and CDR2 sequences are PRHDT and FYEKMQ (reference sequence). The CDR3 loop reads CASSPRWGMGAFF. The CDR3 nucleotides read TGTGCCAGCAGCCCCCGGTGGGGGATGGGAGCTTTCTTT.

The chain recombines TRBV10-3 with TRBJ1-1, with TRBD1 matching over 7 bases. V shed 6 bases, J shed 3 bases, and the junction held 4 bases outside the gene matches. CDR1 and CDR2 from the germline V gene are ENHRY and SYGVKD. The CDR3 extends over 13 amino acids. The CDR3, as DNA: TGTGCCATCAGACCTGACAGGGACACTGAAGCTTTCTTT. It encodes CAIRPDRDTEAFF.

The chain links TRBV9 to TRBJ1-5; D remains unclear. This CDR3 is 14 amino acids long. Germline-derived CDR1 and CDR2 are SGDLS and YYNGEE. V was trimmed by 3 bases and J by 5 bases, leaving 12 bases between them. CDR3 residues: CASSEAGLYQPQHF. CDR3 bases: TGTGCCAGCAGCGAGGCTGGCCTTTATCAGCCCCAGCATTTT.

The gene calls are TRBV5-1 and TRBJ1-1; D gene unclear. Germline-derived CDR1 and CDR2 are SGHRS and YFSETQ. V gave up 6 bases and J gave up 1 base, with 13 bases separating them. The CDR3 sequence is 14 residues long. The CDR3 region has the DNA TGCGCCAGCACCTCGACGGCGGGGAACACTGAAGCTTTCTTT. The encoded protein is CASTSTAGNTEAFF.

The rearrangement joins TRBV20-1 to TRBJ2-7, with no clear D. The germline V gene has CDR1 DFQATT and CDR2 SNEGSKA (reference sequence). The V end lost 5 bases, the J end lost 6 bases, and 20 bases lay between the germline ends. The CDR3 length is 14 residues. The CDR3 here is CSAGLRVWVGEQYF. For the CDR3, the DNA is TGCAGTGCTGGGTTGAGAGTTTGGGTTGGCGAGCAGTACTTC.

The V call is TRBV10-3, the J call TRBJ2-3; 9 bases match TRBD2. The CDR3 loop spans 15 amino acids. In germline, CDR1 is ENHRY, CDR2 SYGVKD. J lost 3 bases, V lost 4 bases, and 5 bases had no gene match. The CDR3 here is CAISGPLAGTDTQYF. The CDR3 DNA follows: TGTGCCATCAGTGGTCCGCTAGCGGGAACAGATACGCAGTATTTT.